The rows below give T cell receptor beta chains drawn from one sample of a study of T cell responses to AZD1222 COVID-19 vaccine. Clones were read by immunoSEQ multiplex PCR, and TCRdb kept only the in-frame ones, dropping some. The profile shows roughly 100,000 clones, more than 70% of them singletons. Sequenced material: peripheral blood, taken on day 0 of AZD1222 vaccination. The receptor source for this set is an adult in good health. CDR3s include the opening cysteine and the closing phenylalanine or tryptophan. Each record gives: J gene, CDR3 length, clone size, D gene, V gene, CDR3 protein, CDR3 DNA. D genes are given only for firm matches. Clone size is not always given. Where it is, it says once, few, many or a class for expanded clones.

J gene: TRBJ2-1
CDR3 length: 18
clone size: -
D gene: -
V gene: TRBV19
CDR3 protein: CASTPGGLAGSLYNEQFF
CDR3 DNA: TGTGCCAGTACCCCTGGCGGTCTAGCCGGTTCTTTGTACAATGAGCAGTTCTTC

J gene: TRBJ2-1
CDR3 length: 17
clone size: -
D gene: TRBD2
V gene: TRBV6-2/TRBV6-3
CDR3 protein: CASSYSMGLAGDFEQFF
CDR3 DNA: TGTGCCAGCAGTTACTCGATGGGACTAGCGGGAGACTTTGAGCAGTTCTTC

J gene: TRBJ2-3
CDR3 length: 11
clone size: -
D gene: -
V gene: TRBV6-5
CDR3 protein: CASTHGDTQYF
CDR3 DNA: TGTGCCAGCACCCATGGAGATACGCAGTATTTT

J gene: TRBJ1-2
CDR3 length: 13
clone size: -
D gene: TRBD1
V gene: TRBV12-3/TRBV12-4
CDR3 protein: CASRGQDHYGYTF
CDR3 DNA: TGTGCCAGCAGGGGACAGGACCACTATGGCTACACCTTC

J gene: TRBJ2-7
CDR3 length: 16
clone size: -
D gene: TRBD2
V gene: TRBV5-1
CDR3 protein: CASSLGTSGRTYEQYF
CDR3 DNA: TGCGCCAGCAGCTTAGGGACTAGCGGGAGGACCTACGAGCAGTACTTC

J gene: TRBJ2-2
CDR3 length: 16
clone size: -
D gene: -
V gene: TRBV9
CDR3 protein: CASSARTPTNTGELFF
CDR3 DNA: TGTGCCAGCAGCGCAAGGACTCCTACGAACACCGGGGAGCTGTTTTTT

J gene: TRBJ2-3
CDR3 length: 16
clone size: -
D gene: TRBD2
V gene: TRBV3-1/TRBV3-2
CDR3 protein: CASSPGTSGVTDTQYF
CDR3 DNA: TGTGCCAGCAGCCCTGGGACTAGCGGAGTCACAGATACGCAGTATTTT

J gene: TRBJ2-7
CDR3 length: 15
clone size: -
D gene: TRBD2
V gene: TRBV5-5
CDR3 protein: CASSSTMGGRYEQYF
CDR3 DNA: TGTGCCAGCAGCTCTACGATGGGAGGGAGGTACGAGCAGTACTTC

J gene: TRBJ1-2
CDR3 length: 13
clone size: -
D gene: TRBD1
V gene: TRBV7-9
CDR3 protein: CASSPGTGYGYTF
CDR3 DNA: TGTGCCAGCAGCCCGGGGACAGGGTATGGCTACACCTTC

J gene: TRBJ1-1
CDR3 length: 13
clone size: -
D gene: -
V gene: TRBV30
CDR3 protein: CAWSVATNTEAFF
CDR3 DNA: TGTGCCTGGAGTGTAGCAACGAACACTGAAGCTTTCTTT

J gene: TRBJ1-2
CDR3 length: 14
clone size: -
D gene: -
V gene: TRBV15
CDR3 protein: CATSQETGYGGYTF
CDR3 DNA: TGTGCCACCAGCCAGGAAACTGGGTACGGGGGCTACACCTTC

J gene: TRBJ2-3
CDR3 length: 17
clone size: -
D gene: TRBD2
V gene: TRBV4-1
CDR3 protein: CASSHLLAGAGTDTQYF
CDR3 DNA: TGCGCCAGCAGCCACCTCCTAGCGGGAGCGGGCACAGATACGCAGTATTTT

J gene: TRBJ2-1
CDR3 length: 15
clone size: -
D gene: TRBD2
V gene: TRBV7-3
CDR3 protein: CASSQTSGFYNEQFF
CDR3 DNA: TGTGCCAGCAGCCAGACTAGCGGGTTCTACAATGAGCAGTTCTTC

J gene: TRBJ2-7
CDR3 length: 15
clone size: -
D gene: -
V gene: TRBV5-4
CDR3 protein: CASSVGYSATYEQYF
CDR3 DNA: TGTGCCAGCAGCGTAGGGTACTCTGCGACCTACGAGCAGTACTTC

J gene: TRBJ1-5
CDR3 length: 15
clone size: -
D gene: TRBD1
V gene: TRBV19
CDR3 protein: CASRDPQGVTQPQHF
CDR3 DNA: TGTGCCAGTCGGGACCCGCAGGGGGTGACTCAGCCCCAGCATTTT

J gene: TRBJ2-2
CDR3 length: 15
clone size: -
D gene: -
V gene: TRBV5-4
CDR3 protein: CASRSGTSNTGELFF
CDR3 DNA: TGTGCCAGCAGGTCCGGGACTTCGAACACCGGGGAGCTGTTTTTT

J gene: TRBJ1-1
CDR3 length: 13
clone size: -
D gene: -
V gene: TRBV15
CDR3 protein: CATSIDGNTEAFF
CDR3 DNA: TGTGCCACCAGCATTGACGGAAACACTGAAGCTTTCTTT

J gene: TRBJ2-1
CDR3 length: 15
clone size: -
D gene: TRBD2
V gene: TRBV5-1
CDR3 protein: CASRAGGPSYNEQFF
CDR3 DNA: TGCGCCAGCAGGGCGGGAGGGCCCTCCTACAATGAGCAGTTCTTC

J gene: TRBJ2-6
CDR3 length: 17
clone size: -
D gene: -
V gene: TRBV4-1
CDR3 protein: CASSQEWGLSGANVLTF
CDR3 DNA: TGCGCCAGCAGCCAAGAATGGGGCCTCTCTGGGGCCAACGTCCTGACTTTC

J gene: TRBJ1-3
CDR3 length: 15
clone size: few
D gene: -
V gene: TRBV4-3
CDR3 protein: CASSQGQDVRNTIYF
CDR3 DNA: TGCGCCAGCAGCCAAGGGCAGGATGTTAGAAACACCATATATTTT

J gene: TRBJ1-1
CDR3 length: 14
clone size: -
D gene: -
V gene: TRBV3-1/TRBV3-2
CDR3 protein: CASSPGQHNTEAFF
CDR3 DNA: TGTGCCAGCAGCCCCGGACAGCACAACACTGAAGCTTTCTTT

J gene: TRBJ2-1
CDR3 length: 16
clone size: -
D gene: TRBD2
V gene: TRBV3-1/TRBV3-2
CDR3 protein: CASSQVGGRADNEQFF
CDR3 DNA: TGTGCCAGCAGCCAAGTTGGCGGGAGGGCCGACAATGAGCAGTTCTTC

J gene: TRBJ2-5
CDR3 length: 17
clone size: -
D gene: TRBD2
V gene: TRBV4-2
CDR3 protein: CASSQDTLAGVSETQYF
CDR3 DNA: TGTGCCAGCAGCCAAGATACGCTAGCGGGAGTTTCAGAGACCCAGTACTTC

J gene: TRBJ2-7
CDR3 length: 15
clone size: -
D gene: TRBD2
V gene: TRBV9
CDR3 protein: CASSVGSGTFYEQYF
CDR3 DNA: TGTGCCAGCAGCGTAGGGAGCGGGACCTTCTACGAGCAGTACTTC

J gene: TRBJ2-7
CDR3 length: 15
clone size: -
D gene: -
V gene: TRBV5-1
CDR3 protein: CASSPGTVNVYEQYF
CDR3 DNA: TGCGCCAGCAGCCCCGGGACGGTAAACGTTTACGAGCAGTACTTC

J gene: TRBJ2-7
CDR3 length: 16
clone size: once
D gene: TRBD1
V gene: TRBV6-2/TRBV6-3
CDR3 protein: CASSSGGTVNSYEQYF
CDR3 DNA: TGTGCCAGCAGTTCCGGTGGGACAGTGAATTCCTACGAGCAGTACTTC

J gene: TRBJ1-1
CDR3 length: 14
clone size: -
D gene: -
V gene: TRBV27
CDR3 protein: CASQGRLRRWEAFF
CDR3 DNA: TGTGCCAGCCAAGGGAGGCTCAGGAGGTGGGAAGCTTTCTTT

J gene: TRBJ2-3
CDR3 length: 13
clone size: -
D gene: -
V gene: TRBV3-1/TRBV3-2
CDR3 protein: CASSLGSTDTQYF
CDR3 DNA: TGTGCCAGCAGCCTCGGGAGCACAGATACGCAGTATTTT

J gene: TRBJ2-1
CDR3 length: 13
clone size: -
D gene: TRBD1
V gene: TRBV4-1
CDR3 protein: CASSQGTVWEQFF
CDR3 DNA: TGCGCCAGCAGCCAGGGGACAGTATGGGAGCAGTTCTTC

J gene: TRBJ2-7
CDR3 length: 11
clone size: few
D gene: -
V gene: TRBV6-5
CDR3 protein: CASTQFHEQYF
CDR3 DNA: TGTGCCAGCACCCAGTTCCACGAGCAGTACTTC

J gene: TRBJ2-1
CDR3 length: 14
clone size: -
D gene: TRBD2
V gene: TRBV7-2
CDR3 protein: CASSLLAGADEQFF
CDR3 DNA: TGTGCCAGCAGCTTACTAGCGGGAGCAGATGAGCAGTTCTTC

J gene: TRBJ1-3
CDR3 length: 15
clone size: -
D gene: -
V gene: TRBV6-5
CDR3 protein: CASTEDGHSGNTIYF
CDR3 DNA: TGTGCCAGCACCGAAGACGGCCACTCTGGAAACACCATATATTTT

J gene: TRBJ2-3
CDR3 length: 16
clone size: -
D gene: TRBD2
V gene: TRBV7-7
CDR3 protein: CASSFGGGRRTDTQYF
CDR3 DNA: TGTGCTAGCAGCTTTGGCGGGGGGCGAAGGACAGATACGCAGTATTTT

J gene: TRBJ2-3
CDR3 length: 15
clone size: -
D gene: TRBD1
V gene: TRBV28
CDR3 protein: CASSSPGQGTDTQYF
CDR3 DNA: TGTGCCAGCAGTTCGCCGGGACAGGGGACAGATACGCAGTATTTT

J gene: TRBJ2-7
CDR3 length: 12
clone size: -
D gene: -
V gene: TRBV6-8
CDR3 protein: CASSYPGNEQYF
CDR3 DNA: TGTGCCAGCAGTTACCCCGGGAACGAGCAGTACTTC

J gene: TRBJ2-7
CDR3 length: 19
clone size: -
D gene: TRBD1
V gene: TRBV6-6
CDR3 protein: CASSPIGQGVVLWIDEQYF
CDR3 DNA: TGTGCCAGCAGTCCTATTGGACAGGGGGTTGTCTTGTGGATCGACGAGCAGTACTTC

J gene: TRBJ2-1
CDR3 length: 12
clone size: -
D gene: -
V gene: TRBV12-3/TRBV12-4
CDR3 protein: CASSLDYNEQFF
CDR3 DNA: TGTGCCAGCAGTTTAGATTACAATGAGCAGTTCTTC

J gene: TRBJ2-3
CDR3 length: 15
clone size: -
D gene: TRBD2
V gene: TRBV7-3
CDR3 protein: CASSTRLANTDTQYF
CDR3 DNA: TGTGCCAGCAGCACCCGACTAGCGAACACAGATACGCAGTATTTT

J gene: TRBJ2-5
CDR3 length: 14
clone size: -
D gene: -
V gene: TRBV19
CDR3 protein: CASSIGPDQETQYF
CDR3 DNA: TGTGCCAGTAGTATTGGTCCGGACCAAGAGACCCAGTACTTC